The rows below give T cell receptor beta chains drawn from one sample of a study of human T cells and chemical hapten exposure. TCRdb called the RACE reads again in MiXCR, with one record for every CDR3 protein. The profile shows 75,000 to 100,000 distinct CDR3 sequences, 8% to 11% of them singletons. The specimen was whole blood, collected in connection with sensitization to the hapten diphenylcyclopropenone (DPC). The source of these receptors is a man aged 35-49 years with alopecia areata. Some clones in this sample may be carry-over from other donors' samples. Each CDR3 is given with its conserved first and last residue. The D gene is left open where the match is weak. A row's size may be missing; if present it is once, few, many or a size class.

CDR3nt: TGCAGTGCTAGCAGGGTTAGCAATCAGCCCCAGCATTTT; CDR3aa: CSASRVSNQPQHF; j_gene: TRBJ1-5; v_gene: TRBV20-1; len: 13; d_gene: -; abundance: -
CDR3nt: TGTGCCACCAGTGATATACAGGTCGGTTATGAGAATGAGCAGTTCTTC; CDR3aa: CATSDIQVGYENEQFF; j_gene: TRBJ2-1; v_gene: TRBV24-1; len: 16; d_gene: -; abundance: -
CDR3nt: TGTGCCAGCAGCAAATTACTTCTTTTGGGTCGCGAGAGGAATGGCTACACCTTC; CDR3aa: CASSKLLLLGRERNGYTF; j_gene: TRBJ1-2; v_gene: TRBV21-1; len: 18; d_gene: -; abundance: few
CDR3nt: TGCAGCGTTGAGTTGCGGGGTAGCTCCTACAATGAGCAGTTCTTC; CDR3aa: CSVELRGSSYNEQFF; j_gene: TRBJ2-1; v_gene: TRBV29-1; len: 15; d_gene: -; abundance: few
CDR3nt: TGTGCCAGCAGTTCGGGCTGGGGGTGGAGCTCCTATAATTCACCCCTCCACTTT; CDR3aa: CASSSGWGWSSYNSPLHF; j_gene: TRBJ1-6; v_gene: TRBV12-3/TRBV12-4; len: 18; d_gene: -; abundance: few
CDR3nt: TGCAGTGCTATTCCCCTGCTAACTGAAGCTTTCTTT; CDR3aa: CSAIPLLTEAFF; j_gene: TRBJ1-1; v_gene: TRBV20-1; len: 12; d_gene: -; abundance: many
CDR3nt: TGCAGTGCTTCCTACAATGAGCAGTTCTTC; CDR3aa: CSASYNEQFF; j_gene: TRBJ2-1; v_gene: TRBV20-1; len: 10; d_gene: -; abundance: few
CDR3nt: TGCAGTGCCAATTCCCTAGCGGGGTACCAAGAGACCCAGTACTTC; CDR3aa: CSANSLAGYQETQYF; j_gene: TRBJ2-5; v_gene: TRBV20-1; len: 15; d_gene: TRBD2; abundance: -
CDR3nt: TGTGCCATTCAATCCGGGACATCGAACACTGAAGCTTTCTTT; CDR3aa: CAIQSGTSNTEAFF; j_gene: TRBJ1-1; v_gene: TRBV28; len: 14; d_gene: -; abundance: many
CDR3nt: TGTGCCAGCAGCCCAGTGACAGGGCCTAACTATGGCTACACCTTC; CDR3aa: CASSPVTGPNYGYTF; j_gene: TRBJ1-2; v_gene: TRBV7-9; len: 15; d_gene: TRBD1; abundance: many
CDR3nt: TGTGCCAGCAGTATAAGGACAGGGAGAGATGAGCAGTTCTTC; CDR3aa: CASSIRTGRDEQFF; j_gene: TRBJ2-1; v_gene: TRBV12-3/TRBV12-4; len: 14; d_gene: TRBD1; abundance: few
CDR3nt: TGTGCCAGCTCAGGGTCGGCCATGGCCTACGAGCAGTACTTC; CDR3aa: CASSGSAMAYEQYF; j_gene: TRBJ2-7; v_gene: TRBV27; len: 14; d_gene: -; abundance: few
CDR3nt: TGTGCCAGCAGTTGGGCGGGAGGTCGGGCAGATACGCAGTATTTT; CDR3aa: CASSWAGGRADTQYF; j_gene: TRBJ2-3; v_gene: TRBV27; len: 15; d_gene: TRBD2; abundance: few
CDR3nt: TGTGCCAGCAGTTCCGGGACGGGGGGCCGTCAGCCCCAGCATTTT; CDR3aa: CASSSGTGGRQPQHF; j_gene: TRBJ1-5; v_gene: TRBV28; len: 15; d_gene: -; abundance: few
CDR3nt: TGTGCCACCAGCAGGGACATAAGCTCCTATAATTCACCCCTCCACTTT; CDR3aa: CATSRDISSYNSPLHF; j_gene: TRBJ1-6; v_gene: TRBV15; len: 16; d_gene: -; abundance: few
CDR3nt: TGCGCCAGCAGCACGGCAGTCGCGGGAGGGCCGAGTGAGCAGTTCTTC; CDR3aa: CASSTAVAGGPSEQFF; j_gene: TRBJ2-1; v_gene: TRBV5-1; len: 16; d_gene: TRBD2; abundance: few
CDR3nt: TGCGCCAGCAGCCAGGGCCCCCGACAGGGGGTCGGCTACACCTTC; CDR3aa: CASSQGPRQGVGYTF; j_gene: TRBJ1-2; v_gene: TRBV4-3; len: 15; d_gene: TRBD1; abundance: many
CDR3nt: TGTGCCAGCAGCTTAGACAGGGGGCTGATTGATGAGCAGTTCTTC; CDR3aa: CASSLDRGLIDEQFF; j_gene: TRBJ2-1; v_gene: TRBV7-9; len: 15; d_gene: TRBD1; abundance: few
CDR3nt: TGTGCCAGCAATTCGGGAGCATTAGGTCCAATCGGGCAGTACTTC; CDR3aa: CASNSGALGPIGQYF; j_gene: TRBJ2-7; v_gene: TRBV28; len: 15; d_gene: -; abundance: -
CDR3nt: TGTGCCAGCAGTTTAATCGAGGCTTTCCGGGAGCAGTTCTTC; CDR3aa: CASSLIEAFREQFF; j_gene: TRBJ2-1; v_gene: TRBV28; len: 14; d_gene: -; abundance: -
CDR3nt: TGTGCCAGCAGCCCCTGGGCGGGAGGGCGGAAAGATACGCAGTATTTT; CDR3aa: CASSPWAGGRKDTQYF; j_gene: TRBJ2-3; v_gene: TRBV5-6; len: 16; d_gene: TRBD2; abundance: few
CDR3nt: TGTGCCAGCTCGGGGGACGGTGGGTTGAACACTGAAGCTTTCTTT; CDR3aa: CASSGDGGLNTEAFF; j_gene: TRBJ1-1; v_gene: TRBV18; len: 15; d_gene: -; abundance: -
CDR3nt: TGTGCCAGCAGCACTAGACATAGTCAAGAGACCCAGTACTTC; CDR3aa: CASSTRHSQETQYF; j_gene: TRBJ2-5; v_gene: TRBV14; len: 14; d_gene: -; abundance: few
CDR3nt: TGTGCCAGCAGCCCCCGGGCAGCTAGCGAAGAGACCCAGTACTTC; CDR3aa: CASSPRAASEETQYF; j_gene: TRBJ2-5; v_gene: TRBV9; len: 15; d_gene: -; abundance: many
CDR3nt: TGCAGTGCCAAACTAGCGGGACCCTACAATGAGCAGTTCTTC; CDR3aa: CSAKLAGPYNEQFF; j_gene: TRBJ2-1; v_gene: TRBV20-1; len: 14; d_gene: TRBD2; abundance: -
CDR3nt: TGTGCCAGCAGCCCAGACCCGCAAAAGACCCAGTACTTC; CDR3aa: CASSPDPQKTQYF; j_gene: TRBJ2-5; v_gene: TRBV7-2; len: 13; d_gene: -; abundance: -
CDR3nt: TGTGCCAGCAGTGAAACAAACCTAATTGGAGAGACCCAGTACTTC; CDR3aa: CASSETNLIGETQYF; j_gene: TRBJ2-5; v_gene: TRBV2; len: 15; d_gene: -; abundance: few
CDR3nt: TGTGCCAGCAGTTACTCGCCTAGCGGGAGGAGGGAGCTGTTTTTT; CDR3aa: CASSYSPSGRRELFF; j_gene: TRBJ2-2; v_gene: TRBV6-2/TRBV6-3; len: 15; d_gene: TRBD2; abundance: few
CDR3nt: TGTGCCAGCACTACTACGAGCGGGCGAGCTCACTTC; CDR3aa: CASTTTSGRAHF; j_gene: TRBJ2-7; v_gene: TRBV7-9; len: 12; d_gene: -; abundance: many
CDR3nt: TGTGCCAGCAGGGGGTCGGGGCACACTGAAGCTTTCTTT; CDR3aa: CASRGSGHTEAFF; j_gene: TRBJ1-1; v_gene: TRBV12-3/TRBV12-4; len: 13; d_gene: -; abundance: -
CDR3nt: TGTGCCAGCAGCCAAGACAGCGGGAGGGCCACAGATACGCAGTATTTT; CDR3aa: CASSQDSGRATDTQYF; j_gene: TRBJ2-3; v_gene: TRBV14; len: 16; d_gene: TRBD2; abundance: few
CDR3nt: TGCAGCGTCCCCGCCGGCGACCCTGAAGCTTTCTTT; CDR3aa: CSVPAGDPEAFF; j_gene: TRBJ1-1; v_gene: TRBV29-1; len: 12; d_gene: -; abundance: many